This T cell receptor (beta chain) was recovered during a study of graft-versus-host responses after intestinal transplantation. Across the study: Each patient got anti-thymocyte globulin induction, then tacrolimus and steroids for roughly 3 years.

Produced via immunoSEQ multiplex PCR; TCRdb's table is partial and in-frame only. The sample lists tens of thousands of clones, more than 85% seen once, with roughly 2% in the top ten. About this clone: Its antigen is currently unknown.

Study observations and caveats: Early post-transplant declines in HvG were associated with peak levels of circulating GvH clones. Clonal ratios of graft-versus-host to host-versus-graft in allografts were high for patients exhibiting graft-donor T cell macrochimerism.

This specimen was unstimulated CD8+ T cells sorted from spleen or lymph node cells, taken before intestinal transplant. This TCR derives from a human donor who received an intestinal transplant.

The CDR3 DNA reads as TGTGCCAGCAGCCACAACCGGGACTACCAAGAGACCCAGTACTTC. Its protein product is CASSHNRDYQETQYF. The rearrangement joins TRBV7-9 to TRBJ2-5; tentatively, D is TRBD2 (6 bases). The CDR3 consists of 15 residues. CDR1 and CDR2 (germline): SEHNR, FQNEAQ (reference sequence). Trimming left V 5 bases short and J 0 bases short, with 13 bases between. Supplemented by reference TRBV7-9 and TRBJ2-5, the full variable domain reads DTGVSQNPRHKITKRGQNVTFRCDPISEHNRLYWYRQTLGQGPEFLTYFQNEAQLEKSRLLSDRFSAERPKGSFSTLEIQRTEQGDSAMYLCASSHNRDYQETQYFGPGTRLLVL.